The clone carrying this T cell receptor beta chain was recorded at least ten times. Its target is not known. The data stem from a study of T cells after yellow fever vaccination. Study-level findings and limits: Peak timing came faster in the weaker secondary response, day 5 versus 15.

Germline V CDR1 and CDR2: GTSNPN, SVGIG (reference sequence). The CDR3 has 14 residues. V was pared by 4 bases and J by 4 bases, with 13 bases between. Using its own MiXCR run on the 5' RACE reads, TCRdb lists one record per CDR3 protein. In the table there are approximately 240,000 distinct CDR3 sequences, more than 3.5% of which are singletons. The chain uses TRBV30 and TRBJ2-2; D call uncertain. The receptor was derived from a man aged 18 to 29 who received the YFV17D yellow fever vaccine. The starting material was PBMCs, obtained 15 days after the yellow fever booster vaccination. CDR3 in amino acids: CAWNTVFSTGELFF. DNA of the CDR3: TGTGCCTGGAACACGGTGTTTAGCACCGGGGAGCTGTTTTTT.